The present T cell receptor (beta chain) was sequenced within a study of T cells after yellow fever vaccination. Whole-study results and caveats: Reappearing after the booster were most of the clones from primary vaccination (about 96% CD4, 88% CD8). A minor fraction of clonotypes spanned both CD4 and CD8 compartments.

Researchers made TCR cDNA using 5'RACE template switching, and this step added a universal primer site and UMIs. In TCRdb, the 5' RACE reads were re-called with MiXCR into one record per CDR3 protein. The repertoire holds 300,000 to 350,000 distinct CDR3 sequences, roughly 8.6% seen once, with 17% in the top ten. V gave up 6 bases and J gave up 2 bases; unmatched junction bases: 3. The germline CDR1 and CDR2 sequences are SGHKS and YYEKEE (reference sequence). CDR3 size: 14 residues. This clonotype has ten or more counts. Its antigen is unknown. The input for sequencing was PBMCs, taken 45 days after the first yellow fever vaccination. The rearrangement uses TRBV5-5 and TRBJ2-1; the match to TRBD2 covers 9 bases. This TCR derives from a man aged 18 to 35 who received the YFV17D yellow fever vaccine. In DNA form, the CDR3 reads TGTGCCAGCACGAGCGGGGGGCCCTACAATGAGCAGTTCTTC. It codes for CASTSGGPYNEQFF.